A selection of T cell receptor beta chains follows, all from one sample in a study of Tregs in tolerant kidney transplant recipients. Clones were read by immunoSEQ multiplex PCR, and TCRdb kept only the in-frame ones, dropping some. The sample contains about 50,000 clones, about nine tenths of which appear only once. Sequenced material: CD8+ T cells from blood (PBMCs), taken 12 months after the transplant. Receptors originate from a human patient who received a combined kidney and bone marrow transplant. Certain T cells may be donor cells from the graft. The CDR3 runs from the conserved cysteine through the conserved F or W. D genes are given only for firm matches. Not all rows give a size; the values are once, few, many and, for expanded clones, a class.

CDR3 DNA	CDR3 protein	clone size	V gene	D gene	J gene
TGTGCCAGCAGTTACACCCGGGGGAGGGGACTCACTGAAGCTTTCTTT	CASSYTRGRGLTEAFF	-	TRBV6-6	-	TRBJ1-1
TGTGCCAGTAACCCCTATGGAGGGTTCAACATTCAGTACTTC	CASNPYGGFNIQYF	-	TRBV19	-	TRBJ2-4
TGTGCCGGGGGAGGGACAGGGGCTCAGCCCCAGCATTTT	CAGGGTGAQPQHF	-	TRBV6-1	TRBD1	TRBJ1-5
TGTGCCAGCAGCTTGGAAAACAGGGGACCAGACAATGAGCAGTTCTTC	CASSLENRGPDNEQFF	-	TRBV5-6	TRBD1	TRBJ2-1
TGTGCCAGCAGCTCCCTCGCGTTCCCCACAGATACGCAGTATTTT	CASSSLAFPTDTQYF	-	TRBV7-3	-	TRBJ2-3
TGTGCCAGCAGCGTATTTAGCGGGAGTGGCGACAATGAGCAGTTCTTC	CASSVFSGSGDNEQFF	-	TRBV9	TRBD2	TRBJ2-1
TGTGCCAGCAGTAACACGGGGGGCCTCACAGATACGCAGTATTTT	CASSNTGGLTDTQYF	-	TRBV2	-	TRBJ2-3
TGTGCCAGCAGCTTAAGGGGGGGCCCAGATACGCAGTATTTT	CASSLRGGPDTQYF	-	TRBV11-2	-	TRBJ2-3
TGTGCCAGCAGCTACGACAGCCTATCCTACAATGAGCAGTTCTTC	CASSYDSLSYNEQFF	-	TRBV5-4	-	TRBJ2-1
TGCAGCGTTGAAGATCTAGGGGGATTCCAGTTCGAGCAGTACTTC	CSVEDLGGFQFEQYF	-	TRBV29-1	-	TRBJ2-7
TGTGCCAGCAGTGAACTTCCTCGGACTAGCGGGGGGTCAGATACGCAGTATTTT	CASSELPRTSGGSDTQYF	-	TRBV2	TRBD2	TRBJ2-3
TGTGCCAGCAGCTTTAGCGGGAGGGACAGGAATGAGCAGTTCTTC	CASSFSGRDRNEQFF	once	TRBV5-4	TRBD2	TRBJ2-1
TGCGCCAGCAGCCAAGACAGGGGCGCTAATTCCCCCCTCCACTTT	CASSQDRGANSPLHF	-	TRBV4-1	-	TRBJ1-6
TGTGCCAGCAGCTTAGACCCGGATGGCTACACCTTC	CASSLDPDGYTF	medium-sized	TRBV7-6	-	TRBJ1-2
TGTGCCAGCAGCTTAGCAGGGGCTTATGGAAACACCATATATTTT	CASSLAGAYGNTIYF	-	TRBV7-6	-	TRBJ1-3
TGTGCCAGCAGTCCCTCCGACGAGCAGTACTTC	CASSPSDEQYF	-	TRBV6-5	-	TRBJ2-7
TGTGCCAGCAGCGTACGGGCTAGCACCACAGATACGCAGTATTTT	CASSVRASTTDTQYF	-	TRBV9	-	TRBJ2-3
TGTGCCAGCAGCCTAAGACTAGCCTACGAGCAGTACTTC	CASSLRLAYEQYF	-	TRBV7-2	-	TRBJ2-7
TGTGCCAGCAGTGAAAGTAGCGGGGGCACAGATACGCAGTATTTT	CASSESSGGTDTQYF	-	TRBV6-1	TRBD2	TRBJ2-3
TGTGCCAGTAGTCCTGGACAGGGGGCGATGGATGAGCAGTTCTTC	CASSPGQGAMDEQFF	-	TRBV19	TRBD1	TRBJ2-1
TGTGCCATCGGGTTCGGAGGGGCGGGTGAAAAACTGTTTTTT	CAIGFGGAGEKLFF	-	TRBV10-3	-	TRBJ1-4
TGCGCCAGCAGCGCCGGGACAGGGAATACAGATACGCAGTATTTT	CASSAGTGNTDTQYF	-	TRBV4-3	TRBD1	TRBJ2-3
TGTGCCAGTAGTTTCGGACTCACCTACGAGCAGTACTTC	CASSFGLTYEQYF	few	TRBV19	-	TRBJ2-7
TGCGCCAGCAGCGTACAGATTTCCTTAGCCAAAAACATTCAGTACTTC	CASSVQISLAKNIQYF	once	TRBV4-3	-	TRBJ2-4
TGTGCCAGCAGCTTGGCCCCTGTCAATCAGCCCCAGCATTTT	CASSLAPVNQPQHF	-	TRBV5-4	-	TRBJ1-5
TGTGCCAGCAGCGTCTGGGGCAGCGCCTCTGGAAACACCATATATTTT	CASSVWGSASGNTIYF	-	TRBV9	-	TRBJ1-3
TGTGCTAGTGGTTTGGCTCTACTTAGCGGACTAGCGGGAGGGCAATGGGGGGAGCAGTACTTC	CASGLALLSGLAGGQWGEQYF	-	TRBV12-5	TRBD2	TRBJ2-7
TGTGCCAGAAGCTTATGGACGGGGTCCGGCAATCAGCCCCAGCATTTT	CARSLWTGSGNQPQHF	once	TRBV5-3	-	TRBJ1-5
TGCGCCAGCAGCCAAGGAGCGGGACTAGCGGGAGAAGGATTGTACAATGAGCAGTTCTTC	CASSQGAGLAGEGLYNEQFF	-	TRBV4-3	TRBD2	TRBJ2-1
TGTGCCAGCAGCTTAGGTCGGAGCTCCTACAATGAGCAGTTCTTC	CASSLGRSSYNEQFF	-	TRBV13	-	TRBJ2-1
TGTGCCAGCAGTGTAACCGGGAGTCTCAATGAGCAGTTCTTC	CASSVTGSLNEQFF	-	TRBV2	-	TRBJ2-1
TGTGCCAGCAGTTTAACCCCCCTCTATTTGAACACTGAAGCTTTCTTT	CASSLTPLYLNTEAFF	-	TRBV27	-	TRBJ1-1
TGCGCCAGCAGCTCTGACAGTAGGGGCTACACCTTC	CASSSDSRGYTF	-	TRBV5-1	-	TRBJ1-2
TGTGCCAGCAGCGTAGATGGCAGGGACTACGAGCAGTACTTC	CASSVDGRDYEQYF	-	TRBV9	-	TRBJ2-7
TGTGCCAGCAGCTGGACAGGACTCCTCACAGATACGCAGTATTTT	CASSWTGLLTDTQYF	once	TRBV5-6	TRBD1	TRBJ2-3
TGTGCCATTGGAGACAGGGGTTTCACTGAAGCTTTCTTT	CAIGDRGFTEAFF	-	TRBV10-3	TRBD1	TRBJ1-1
TGTGCCAGCAGCTTGATAAGCGGGGGCGCCTACGAGCAGTACTTC	CASSLISGGAYEQYF	few	TRBV7-9	TRBD2	TRBJ2-7
TGTGCCAGCAGCTCGAAATCCGGGGTCGGGCAGCGTGAAAAACTGTTTTTT	CASSSKSGVGQREKLFF	-	TRBV9	-	TRBJ1-4
TGTGCCTGGAGTGTGGTAGCGGGGTACTACGAGCAGTACTTC	CAWSVVAGYYEQYF	-	TRBV30	TRBD2	TRBJ2-7
TGTGCCAGCAGCCTCGTGTTCGAGCAGTACTTC	CASSLVFEQYF	-	TRBV7-2	-	TRBJ2-7
TGTGCCAGTAGTATAGCGGGAGGAACCTACGAGCAGTACTTC	CASSIAGGTYEQYF	-	TRBV19	TRBD2	TRBJ2-7
TGTGCCAGTAGTACAATGACAGGACCCTACAATGAGCAGTTCTTC	CASSTMTGPYNEQFF	-	TRBV19	-	TRBJ2-1
TGTGCCAGCAGCCAAGCGCCTCCTCCTTTGGATGAGCAGTTCTTC	CASSQAPPPLDEQFF	few	TRBV6-1	-	TRBJ2-1
TGTGCCTGGAGCATCACAGGGAACACTGAAGCTTTCTTT	CAWSITGNTEAFF	-	TRBV30	-	TRBJ1-1
TGTGCCTGGAGCCTAACAGGGACTGGAAACACCATATATTTT	CAWSLTGTGNTIYF	-	TRBV30	-	TRBJ1-3
TGTGCCAGCAGTTTTCAGGGGGGTTGGACAGATACGCAGTATTTT	CASSFQGGWTDTQYF	-	TRBV28	-	TRBJ2-3
TGTGCCAGCAGCCAAGACCTGGGACTAGCGGGAGTTGGCAATGAGCAGTTCTTC	CASSQDLGLAGVGNEQFF	-	TRBV14	TRBD2	TRBJ2-1
TGTGCCAGCAGCTTACAGGTTTACGAGCAGTACTTC	CASSLQVYEQYF	-	TRBV7-9	-	TRBJ2-7
TGCGCCAGCAGCCCCGGACTAAGCCTCACAGATACGCAGTATTTT	CASSPGLSLTDTQYF	-	TRBV4-3	-	TRBJ2-3
TGTGCCAGCAGTTTAGACCGACAGGGCGGACAGGGCTACACCTTC	CASSLDRQGGQGYTF	-	TRBV27	TRBD1	TRBJ1-2
TGTGCCAGCAGTTATCCCCTTCTAGCGGGGGTTAGCAATGAGCAGTTCTTC	CASSYPLLAGVSNEQFF	-	TRBV28	TRBD2	TRBJ2-1
TGTGCCAGCAGTTACTCGAGGCGGGGGGGTATCAATGAGCAGTTCTTC	CASSYSRRGGINEQFF	-	TRBV6-5	TRBD2	TRBJ2-1